These T cell receptor beta chains were read from a single sample in a study of persistence of HIV-infected CD4 T cells. Their antigens are not known. Profiled with immunoSEQ multiplex PCR; TCRdb holds only in-frame clones, not every one. The table has tens of thousands of clones, about four fifths seen once. This specimen consisted of CD4+ T cells sorted from PBMCs after roughly 20-hour stimulation, obtained from a patient who received antiretroviral therapy. The receptor source for this set is an adult man with HIV who was CMV-seropositive. Each CDR3 is given with its conserved first and last residue. A D gene is named only where the DNA matches it firmly. Clone size is stated in some rows and not others, as once, few, many or a class when expanded.

>TRBJ1-5|.|TRBV6-1|medium-sized
TGTGCCAGCAGTGCTCTTGGGGGGTCCTACAATCAGCCCCAGCATTTT
CASSALGGSYNQPQHF
>TRBJ1-5|.|TRBV19|.
TGTGCCACTACAGGGCTGGGGAATCAGCCCCAGCATTTT
CATTGLGNQPQHF
>TRBJ1-3|.|TRBV20-1|.
TGCAGTGCTAGTTCGACTTACTCTGGAAACACCATATATTTT
CSASSTYSGNTIYF
>TRBJ1-2|TRBD1|TRBV18|few
TGTGCCAGCTCACCGGTGGGACAGAGTAACTATGGCTACACCTTC
CASSPVGQSNYGYTF
>TRBJ1-6|TRBD1|TRBV13|.
TGTGCCAGCAGCTTTAACAGGGGGAGGGATTCACCCCTCCACTTT
CASSFNRGRDSPLHF
>TRBJ1-1|.|TRBV28|few
TGTGCCACCGCAAGGGGAACTGAAGCTTTCTTT
CATARGTEAFF
>TRBJ2-7|.|TRBV19|.
TGTGCCAGTTCCCGTAATGGGGCCTACGAGCAGTACTTC
CASSRNGAYEQYF
>TRBJ1-1|TRBD1|TRBV25-1|.
TGTGCCAGCAGTGACTCAACAGGGGGCGCCTATGGAACTGAAGCTTTCTTT
CASSDSTGGAYGTEAFF
>TRBJ1-6|.|TRBV2|.
TGTGCCAGCAGTCGACAGCCAAATTCACCCCTCCACTTT
CASSRQPNSPLHF
>TRBJ1-5|.|TRBV10-3|.
TGTGCCACCCAGGACAGTTCCAATCAGCCCCAGCATTTT
CATQDSSNQPQHF
>TRBJ2-6|TRBD1|TRBV7-8|few
TGTGCCATCCGCGAGGGGGACAGGGATCCAGGCGGGGCCAACGTCCTGACTTTC
CAIREGDRDPGGANVLTF
>TRBJ2-3|.|TRBV7-9|.
TGTGCCAGCAGCTTATTGTCCACAGATACGCAGTATTTT
CASSLLSTDTQYF
>TRBJ1-3|.|TRBV7-9|.
TGTGCCAGCAAGGGGTTCTCTGGAAACACCATATATTTT
CASKGFSGNTIYF
>TRBJ2-1|TRBD2|TRBV28|.
TGTGCCAGCAGTTCACCGGGACTAGCGGGTAAAAGCTCCTACAATGAGCAGTTCTTC
CASSSPGLAGKSSYNEQFF
>TRBJ2-7|.|TRBV2|once
TGTGCCAGCAGCCTCCGGGACATCTACGAGCAGTACTTC
CASSLRDIYEQYF
>TRBJ2-1|TRBD2|TRBV7-9|.
TGTGCCAGCAGCTTAGCTAGCGGGGTCGTAAATGAGCAGTTCTTC
CASSLASGVVNEQFF
>TRBJ2-2|.|TRBV10-1|once
TGCGCCAGCAGTATGGGGATGGGGTACACCGGGGAGCTGTTTTTT
CASSMGMGYTGELFF
>TRBJ2-3|TRBD2|TRBV28|.
TGTGCGGGGACTAGCGGGTATGGAGATACGCAGTATTTT
CAGTSGYGDTQYF
>TRBJ1-4|.|TRBV6-1|few
TGTGCCAGCAGTGAAATTAGGCGGACTAATGAAAAACTGTTTTTT
CASSEIRRTNEKLFF
>TRBJ2-7|.|TRBV6-5|.
TGTGCCAGCAGTTACGATGGGGGGCTACTGGACGAGCAGTACTTC
CASSYDGGLLDEQYF
>TRBJ2-2|.|TRBV9|.
TGTGCCAGCAGCGTTGCGAGTACAAGCGCGAACACCGGGGAGCTGTTTTTT
CASSVASTSANTGELFF
>TRBJ1-2|TRBD1|TRBV30|.
TGTGCCTGGAGTGCGCAGGACAGGGGCGGTAGGGGCTACACCTTC
CAWSAQDRGGRGYTF
>TRBJ2-1|TRBD2|TRBV7-3|few
TGTGCCAGCAGCTTTAGCGGGGGGACCTACAATGAGCAGTTCTTC
CASSFSGGTYNEQFF
>TRBJ2-2|.|TRBV19|few
TGTGCCAGTAGTATAATGGGGGACACCGGGGAGCTGTTTTTT
CASSIMGDTGELFF
>TRBJ1-2|.|TRBV10-3|many
TGTGCCATCAGTGAGGGGACGTACTATGGCTACACCTTC
CAISEGTYYGYTF
>TRBJ2-7|.|TRBV5-1|.
TGCGCCAGCAGCGCGCAAGGGCGGGTCTCCTACGAGCAGTACTTC
CASSAQGRVSYEQYF
>TRBJ2-2|.|TRBV12-3/TRBV12-4|few
TGTGCCAGCAGTTTGACGGACACCGGGGAGCTGTTTTTT
CASSLTDTGELFF
>TRBJ1-2|TRBD1|TRBV2|.
TGTGCCAGCAGCCGAGGGACAGGGGGCGACTTTAGGGGTGGCTACACCTTC
CASSRGTGGDFRGGYTF
>TRBJ1-2|TRBD1|TRBV7-2|once
TGTGCCAGCAGCTTAGTAAGATTTGGACAGGGGGCGCGAGGCTATGGCTACACCTTC
CASSLVRFGQGARGYGYTF
>TRBJ2-3|TRBD1|TRBV27|.
TGTGCCAGCCGGGGACAGGGTGGTACAGATACGCAGTATTTT
CASRGQGGTDTQYF